This TCR beta chain was recorded in a study of blood T cell repertoires in COVID-19. Study-wide context: PBMCs, B-cell-depleted T cells, or T cells provided the cDNA or gDNA that made up the material.

The authors' processing: The assay estimated nucleated cells by amplifying reference gene primers. Data came from immunoSEQ multiplex PCR; TCRdb stores just in-frame clones and leaves some out. V, J and clone size are those of that table, while D and trimming were read from the DNA. In the table there are 200,000 to 250,000 clones, around 84% of which are singletons. The CDR3 runs 14 residues. V gave up 0 bases and J gave up 9 bases, with 12 bases separating them. Germline V gene sequence: CDR1 MRHNA, CDR2 SNTAGT. The sequencing sample was made of peripheral blood. The V call is TRBV6-4, the J call TRBJ2-1, with D possibly TRBD2 on 5 matching bases. This TCR was recovered from a man in his fifties with acute or convalescent COVID-19. The CDR3 DNA sequence: TGTGCCAGCAGTGACTCCGGGGAGCAATCTGAGCAGTTCTTC. Translating gives CASSDSGEQSEQFF.